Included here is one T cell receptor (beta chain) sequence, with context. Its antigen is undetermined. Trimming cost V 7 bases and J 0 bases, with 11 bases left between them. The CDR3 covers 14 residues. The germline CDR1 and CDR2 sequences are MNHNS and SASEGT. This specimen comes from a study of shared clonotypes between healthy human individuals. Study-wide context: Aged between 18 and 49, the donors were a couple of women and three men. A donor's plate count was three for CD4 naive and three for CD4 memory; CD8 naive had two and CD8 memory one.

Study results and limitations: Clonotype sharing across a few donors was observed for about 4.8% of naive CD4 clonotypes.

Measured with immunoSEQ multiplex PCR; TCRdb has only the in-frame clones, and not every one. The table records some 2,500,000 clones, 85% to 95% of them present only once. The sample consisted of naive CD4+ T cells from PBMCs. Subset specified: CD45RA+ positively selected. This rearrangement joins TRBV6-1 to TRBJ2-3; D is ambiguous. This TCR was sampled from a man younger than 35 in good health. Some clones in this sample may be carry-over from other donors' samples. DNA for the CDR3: TGTGCCAGCACTCGTCTCCGCAGCACAGATACGCAGTATTTT. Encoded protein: CASTRLRSTDTQYF.